These 32 T cell receptor beta chains share one sample of origin, sequenced in a study of a mutant IDH1 vaccine in newly diagnosed glioma. Antigen specificity for these receptors is unknown. Sequencing was performed with immunoSEQ multiplex PCR; in TCRdb, only in-frame clones are kept and a portion is missing. The table lists 25,000 to 40,000 clones, roughly 80% of them singletons. Time point in this sample: week 35, safety follow-up. A single vaccine dose contained 300 ug of mutant IDH1 20-mer peptide, and topical imiquimod was used with it. The source was PBMCs, collected from a glioma patient whose treatment included an IDH1 peptide vaccine. Every receptor here comes from a woman aged 25-40 years with glioma. Some clones in this sample may be carry-over from other donors' samples.

CDR3 sequence (DNA): TGTGCCAGCAGTTTCGGGGGTTACGAGCAGTACTTC. Its translation: CASSFGGYEQYF. V gene TRBV27 combines with J gene TRBJ2-7; D is perhaps TRBD2 (6 bases). V shed 3 bases and J shed 4 bases, with 7 bases lying between them. Germline assignment: CDR1 MNHEY and CDR2 SMNVEV (reference sequence). The CDR3 spans 12 residues.

The chain has TRBV2 and TRBJ1-3; D is unclear. Per the germline V gene, CDR1 is SNHLY and CDR2 is FYNNEI. CDR3 length equals 15 residues. The ends were cut back, 8 bases at V and 0 bases at J, with 14 bases in the middle. For the CDR3, the DNA is TGTGCCAGCGTGCAGCAACCCTACTCTGGAAACACCATATATTTT. Protein sequence: CASVQQPYSGNTIYF.

The gene calls are TRBV6-5 and TRBJ2-2; no reliable D call. Germline values: CDR1 MNHEY, CDR2 SVGAGI. The V and J ends lost 6 bases and 4 bases respectively, with 12 bases between them. The CDR3 covers 14 residues. For the CDR3, the DNA is TGTGCCAGCAGCCGCCGTAAGGGCACCGGGGAGCTGTTTTTT. This codes for CASSRRKGTGELFF.

This clone is deemed medium-sized. This chain connects TRBV6-5 to TRBJ1-2; D remains ambiguous. Germline assignment: CDR1 MNHEY and CDR2 SVGAGI. V dropped 8 bases and J dropped 3 bases, with 10 bases sitting between them. The CDR3 spans 12 residues. CDR3 nucleotide sequence: TGTGCCAGCGGGCAAATCCACTATGGCTACACCTTC. Translating it yields CASGQIHYGYTF.

The genes are TRBV18 and TRBJ1-1; 8 bases agree with TRBD1. Germline CDR1 reads KGHSH; CDR2 reads LQKENI. V was clipped by 4 bases and J by 1 base; unmatched bases: 5. The CDR3 is 15 amino acids. CDR3 in DNA: TGTGCCAGCTCACGAACAGGGGGGGGGAACACTGAAGCTTTCTTT. It yields the protein CASSRTGGGNTEAFF.

This clone has only a few counts. The chain joins TRBV20-1 to TRBJ1-5; D not resolved. Trimming left V 3 bases short and J 7 bases short, with 4 bases between. The CDR3 runs 10 residues. Looked up from germline, CDR1 is DFQATT and CDR2 is SNEGSKA (reference sequence). The CDR3 spells CSASGQPQHF. The CDR3 DNA sequence: TGCAGTGCTAGTGGGCAGCCCCAGCATTTT.

The chain employs TRBV9 and TRBJ1-1, with a tentative D call TRBD1 (6 bases). Germline V gene data show CDR1 as SGDLS and CDR2 as YYNGEE. The V and J ends lost 3 bases and 3 bases respectively, with 21 bases between them. The CDR3 extends over 17 amino acids. Written as DNA, the CDR3 is TGTGCCAGCAGCGCCCACCCCCCCGACAGGACGTACACTGAAGCTTTCTTT. As protein: CASSAHPPDRTYTEAFF.

The chain is built from TRBV4-2 and TRBJ2-7; 7 bases are a match to TRBD2. The V and J ends lost 0 bases and 4 bases, in that order; junction bases with no gene match: 3. The CDR3 has 14 residues. Germline assignment: CDR1 LGHNA and CDR2 YNFKEQ. The CDR3, as DNA: TGTGCCAGCAGCCAAGAGCGGGAGCGATACGAGCAGTACTTC. Its translation is CASSQERERYEQYF.

The V gene is TRBV5-4, the J gene TRBJ2-3; D is unresolved. Germline lookup yields CDR1 SGHNT and CDR2 YYREEE (reference sequence). V shed 0 bases and J shed 5 bases, with 4 bases lying between them. CDR3 length equals 12 residues. The CDR3 nucleotides are TGTGCCAGCAGCTTGGGAGGAGATACGCAGTATTTT. Translated: CASSLGGDTQYF.

The J gene is TRBJ1-6, the V gene TRBV23-1; 11 bases agree with TRBD1. TRBV23-1 is identified as an open reading frame with a role that is uncertain. The CDR3 has 16 amino acids. V was clipped by 0 bases and J by 7 bases; unmatched bases: 2. The CDR3 nucleotides read TGCGCCAGCAGTCAATCCGGACAGGGGGCGAATTCACCCCTCCACTTT. It encodes CASSQSGQGANSPLHF.

This clone has only one observation. V gene TRBV9 combines with J gene TRBJ1-5; D perhaps matches TRBD1 (6 bases). Germline V gene lookup returns CDR1 SGDLS and CDR2 YYNGEE. V was trimmed by 6 bases and J by 7 bases, leaving 14 bases between them. CDR3 size: 13 residues. This CDR3 is CASNRDVGQPQHF. The CDR3 nucleotides read TGTGCCAGCAACAGGGATGTGGGACAGCCCCAGCATTTT.

The chain is built from TRBV2 and TRBJ1-2; 10 bases fit TRBD1. Trimming at V came to 5 bases and at J to 2 bases, leaving 20 bases not matched to a gene. The CDR3 covers 20 residues. Looked up from germline, CDR1 is SNHLY and CDR2 is FYNNEI. The CDR3 coding sequence is TGTGCCAGCAGTCTTTCCCCAGGCCGGGACAGGGGACGCCTGAACTATGGCTACACCTTC. It specifies CASSLSPGRDRGRLNYGYTF.

In DNA form, the CDR3 reads TGCGCCAGCAGCTTCGGACAGGGGGCAGGAAACACCATATATTTT. It is translated as CASSFGQGAGNTIYF. The chain uses TRBV5-1 and TRBJ1-3; TRBD1 agrees at 11 bases. Germline assignment: CDR1 SGHRS and CDR2 YFSETQ. This CDR3 is built from 15 residues. The junction had 2 bases not matched to a gene; V was cut back by 2 bases and J by 4 bases.

The rearrangement joins TRBV5-1 to TRBJ2-5, with 8 bases lining up with TRBD1. In germline, CDR1 is SGHRS, CDR2 YFSETQ. This CDR3 is built from 15 residues. J was trimmed by 4 bases and V by 2 bases; bases with no gene match: 7. The CDR3 DNA sequence: TGCGCCAGCAGCTTAGGAGCCGGGACAGGAGAGACCCAGTACTTC. It yields the protein CASSLGAGTGETQYF.

This sequence joins TRBV5-4 and TRBJ2-1; D might be TRBD1 or TRBD2, each matching 5 bases. Germline V gene data show CDR1 as SGHNT and CDR2 as YYREEE (reference sequence). The V end was cut by 2 bases, the J end by 2 bases, with 11 bases between. The CDR3 has 15 amino acids. CDR3 DNA: TGTGCCAGCAGCTTCAGGGAGCCGACCTACAATGAGCAGTTCTTC. It specifies CASSFREPTYNEQFF.

The V and J genes are TRBV30 and TRBJ1-1, with D maybe TRBD1 (6 bases). This CDR3 has 15 residues. CDR1 GTSNPN and CDR2 SVGIG come from the germline V gene (reference sequence). With 2 bases removed from V and 8 bases from J, the gap between germline ends came to 21 bases. CDR3 coding DNA: TGTGCCTGGAGTCCACCACCCGGAACAGGGTTAGAAGCTTTCTTT. This translates into CAWSPPPGTGLEAFF.

A single count supports this clone. The V and J genes are TRBV7-2 and TRBJ1-2, with unresolved D. This CDR3 has 16 residues. Germline CDR1 is SGHTA and CDR2 is FQGNSA. V was cut by 5 bases and J by 3 bases, with 19 bases left in between. The CDR3 DNA is TGTGCCAGCAGCAACAGAATCAGTACTGGGGACTATGGCTACACCTTC. Translating it yields CASSNRISTGDYGYTF.

The chain recombines TRBV14 with TRBJ2-1, with TRBD2 matching over 9 bases. Germline trimming cut 2 bases from V and 8 bases from J; bases unmatched to any gene: 10. Germline-derived CDR1 and CDR2 are SGHDN and FVKESK. The CDR3 extends over 16 amino acids. The CDR3 nucleotides read TGTGCCAGCAGCCAAATGAGCGGGGGGCTACGAGATGAGCAGTTCTTC. It codes for CASSQMSGGLRDEQFF.

The chain couples TRBV28 to TRBJ1-1; 10 nucleotides agree with TRBD1. The germline V gene has CDR1 MDHEN and CDR2 SYDVKM. With V trimmed by 2 bases and J by 5 bases, 8 bases remained unmatched. The CDR3 contains 16 residues. CDR3 coding DNA: TGTGCCAGCAGTTTAGGGACAGGGGTTTCGAGGACTGAAGCTTTCTTT. Residues: CASSLGTGVSRTEAFF.

This chain connects TRBV19 to TRBJ1-4, with D maybe TRBD1 (5 bases). The V gene lost 6 bases and the J gene lost 11 bases, with 25 bases spanning the gap. This CDR3 has 16 residues. Looked up from germline, CDR1 is LNHDA and CDR2 is SQIVND (reference sequence). The CDR3: CASRPMGTARAQKLFF. CDR3 nucleotide sequence: TGTGCCAGTAGACCGATGGGGACGGCGCGAGCCCAGAAACTGTTTTTT.

The V and J genes are TRBV10-3 and TRBJ1-1, with 8 bases identical to TRBD1. The CDR3 has 12 residues. Germline trimming cut 10 bases from V and 5 bases from J; bases unmatched to any gene: 6. Germline CDR1 is ENHRY and CDR2 is SYGVKD. CDR3 DNA sequence: TGTGCCACGGGGACAGGAGGTACTGAAGCTTTCTTT. Residues: CATGTGGTEAFF.

This clone appeared once. V is TRBV12-5 and J is TRBJ2-7; no clear D. Germline V gives CDR1 LGHNT, CDR2 FRNRAP. This CDR3 is 11 amino acids long. The V end lost 6 bases, the J end lost 3 bases, and 6 bases lay between the germline ends. The CDR3 region has the DNA TGTGCTAGTGGCCGTAACTACGAGCAGTACTTC. This translates into CASGRNYEQYF.

In this sample, this clone turned up a few times. Its ends do not fully match the called genes, so a read error is possible. The rearrangement uses TRBV19 and TRBJ1-4, with a possible D match to TRBD1 (5 bases). CDR1 is LNHDA, CDR2 SQIVND, per germline (reference sequence). This CDR3 region has 13 residues. DNA for the CDR3: TGTGCCAGTAGTATATCAGTGGGGAGGGGTTTTGTTTTT. Translating gives CASSISVGRGFVF.

V and J are TRBV28 and TRBJ2-5; perhaps TRBD2 as D (6 bases). There are 14 residues in the CDR3. Germline V lookup: CDR1 MDHEN, CDR2 SYDVKM. Between the trimmed V and J ends, which lost 8 bases and 1 base, there was a span of 14 bases. The CDR3 sequence is CASVSPGLQETQYF. The DNA of the CDR3 is TGTGCCAGCGTCTCACCGGGACTCCAAGAGACCCAGTACTTC.

The chain employs TRBV4-1 and TRBJ2-7; 9 nucleotides align to TRBD1. Trimming took 0 bases from V and 0 from J; bases not matched to a gene: 6. The CDR3 has 17 residues. From germline, CDR1 is MGHRA and CDR2 YSYEKL. CDR3 residues: CASSQDRRTGASYEQYF. The CDR3 coding sequence is TGCGCCAGCAGCCAAGACCGCAGGACAGGGGCCTCCTACGAGCAGTACTTC.

This clone showed up just once. The genes are TRBV19 and TRBJ2-6, with D perhaps being TRBD1 or TRBD2 (6 bases each). The germline V gene encodes CDR1 LNHDA and CDR2 SQIVND (reference sequence). CDR3 size: 17 residues. V shed 5 bases and J shed 1 base, with 15 bases lying between them. The CDR3 DNA follows: TGTGCCAGTAGTCCGGGACGGGGGCCTTCTGGGGCCAACGTCCTGACTTTC. This translates into CASSPGRGPSGANVLTF.

This chain joins TRBV7-9 and TRBJ2-5; 8 nucleotides line up with TRBD1. Unmatched junction bases numbered 4, after V lost 3 bases and J lost 7 bases. The CDR3 is 13 residues long. Per germline, CDR1 SEHNR and CDR2 FQNEAQ (reference sequence). The CDR3 reads CASSLRQGATQYF. CDR3 coding DNA: TGTGCCAGCAGCTTGAGGCAGGGGGCGACCCAGTACTTC.

The rearrangement links TRBV5-4 to TRBJ2-3, with a weak D call TRBD2 (6 bases). CDR1 is SGHNT and CDR2 is YYREEE in the germline V gene (reference sequence). Trimming cost V 4 bases and J 1 base, with 16 bases left between them. The CDR3 contains 16 residues. This chain's CDR3 is CASSTGLSPGTDTQYF. The CDR3 DNA is TGTGCCAGCAGCACGGGACTCTCCCCGGGCACAGATACGCAGTATTTT.

The rearrangement joins TRBV5-1 to TRBJ2-7, with 12 bases identical to TRBD2. Germline CDR1 reads SGHRS; CDR2 reads YFSETQ. CDR3 length: 17 amino acids. Losses at the gene ends were 0 bases for V and 0 bases for J; bases not matched to a gene: 4. CDR3 nucleotide sequence: TGCGCCAGCAGCTTGGGGCTAGCGGGAGGGAGCTCCTACGAGCAGTACTTC. It encodes CASSLGLAGGSSYEQYF.

The chain recombines TRBV18 with TRBJ2-1, with 8 positions matching TRBD1. Trimming at V came to 3 bases and at J to 3 bases, leaving 4 bases not matched to a gene. The germline V gene has CDR1 KGHSH and CDR2 LQKENI. The CDR3 sequence is 15 residues long. The CDR3 sequence is CASSPGQAGYNEQFF. The CDR3 DNA sequence: TGTGCCAGCTCACCGGGACAGGCGGGCTACAATGAGCAGTTCTTC.

The chain's CDR3 is CASSPPKGAKTEAFF. In nucleotides, the CDR3 is TGTGCCAGCTCACCACCGAAAGGGGCAAAGACTGAAGCTTTCTTT. This chain connects TRBV18 to TRBJ1-1; D may be TRBD1 (5 bases). V was cut by 0 bases and J by 5 bases, with 13 bases left in between. Germline assignment: CDR1 KGHSH and CDR2 LQKENI. There are 15 residues in the CDR3.

V usage is TRBV5-6 and J usage is TRBJ2-7; 12 positions agree with TRBD2. Trimming cost V 4 bases and J 5 bases; bases outside gene matches: 7. The CDR3 is 15 amino acids. Germline values: CDR1 SGHDT, CDR2 YYEEEE. CDR3 nucleotide sequence: TGTGCCAGCAGCGCTAGACTAGCGGGAGTCCACGAGCAGTACTTC. It yields the protein CASSARLAGVHEQYF.